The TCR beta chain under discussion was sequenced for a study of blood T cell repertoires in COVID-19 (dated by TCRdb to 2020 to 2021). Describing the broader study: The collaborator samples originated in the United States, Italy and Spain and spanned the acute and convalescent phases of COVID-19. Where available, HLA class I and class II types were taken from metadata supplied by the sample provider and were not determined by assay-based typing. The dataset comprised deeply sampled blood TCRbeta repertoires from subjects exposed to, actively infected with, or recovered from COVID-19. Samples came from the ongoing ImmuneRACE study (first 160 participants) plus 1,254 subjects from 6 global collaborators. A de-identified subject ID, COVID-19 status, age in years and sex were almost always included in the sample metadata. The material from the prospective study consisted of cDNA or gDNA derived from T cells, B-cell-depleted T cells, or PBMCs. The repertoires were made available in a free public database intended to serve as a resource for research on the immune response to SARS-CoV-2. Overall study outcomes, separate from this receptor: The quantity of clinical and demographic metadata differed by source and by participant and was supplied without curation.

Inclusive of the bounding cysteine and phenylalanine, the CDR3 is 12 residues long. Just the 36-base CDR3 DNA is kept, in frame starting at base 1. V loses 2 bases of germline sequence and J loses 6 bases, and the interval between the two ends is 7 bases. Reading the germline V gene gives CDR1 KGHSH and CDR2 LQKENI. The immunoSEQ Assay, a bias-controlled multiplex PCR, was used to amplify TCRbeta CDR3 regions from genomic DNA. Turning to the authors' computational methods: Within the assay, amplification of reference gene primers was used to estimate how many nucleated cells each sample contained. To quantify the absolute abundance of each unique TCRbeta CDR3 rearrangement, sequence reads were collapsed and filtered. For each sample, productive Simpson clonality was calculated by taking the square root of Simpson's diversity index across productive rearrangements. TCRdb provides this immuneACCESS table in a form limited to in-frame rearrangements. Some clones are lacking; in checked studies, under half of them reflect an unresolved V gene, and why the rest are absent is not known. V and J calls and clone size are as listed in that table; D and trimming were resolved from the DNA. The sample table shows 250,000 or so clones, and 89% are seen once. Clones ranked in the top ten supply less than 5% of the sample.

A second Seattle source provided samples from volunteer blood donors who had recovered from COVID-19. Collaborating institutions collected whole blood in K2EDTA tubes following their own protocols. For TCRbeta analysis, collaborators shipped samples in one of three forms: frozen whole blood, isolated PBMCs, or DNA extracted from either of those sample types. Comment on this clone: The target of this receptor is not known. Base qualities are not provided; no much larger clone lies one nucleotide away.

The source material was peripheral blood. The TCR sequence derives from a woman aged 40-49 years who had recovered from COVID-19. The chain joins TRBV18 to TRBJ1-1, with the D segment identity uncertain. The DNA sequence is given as TGTGCCAGCTCACCAGGGAGGGCTGAAGCTTTCTTT. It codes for CASSPGRAEAFF.